The following is a TCR beta chain sequence with its context. What it recognizes is unknown. Assay used: immunoSEQ multiplex PCR; TCRdb lists only in-frame clones, some missing. The sample carries some 200,000 clones, approximately 91% recorded once. These data belong to a study of T cell responses to AZD1222 COVID-19 vaccine. Broader study findings: With two AZD1222 doses given, Spike-specific TCR breadth and depth both rose.

Germline assignment: CDR1 MNHEY and CDR2 SVGAGI. The CDR3 covers 14 residues. V was cut by 6 bases and J by 6 bases, with 15 bases left in between. The chain employs TRBV6-5 and TRBJ1-5, with D maybe TRBD1 (5 bases). The TCR was taken from an adult who received the AZD1222 COVID-19 vaccine. The sample here was peripheral blood, taken 28 days after the second AZD1222 dose. In DNA form, the CDR3 reads TGTGCCAGCAGACCCGGGGGGAACGGTCAGCCCCAGCATTTT. Translated, it gives CASRPGGNGQPQHF.